One sample yielded the 5 T cell receptor beta chains listed below, sequenced in a study of shared clonotypes between healthy human individuals. TCRdb's table, derived via immunoSEQ multiplex PCR, lists solely in-frame clones and lacks some. The sample includes about 750,000 clones, approximately 92% of them seen just once. CD45RO-negative, CCR7-selected cells formed the naive CD8 fraction, which excluded terminally differentiated effector memory CD45RA+ cells. Source material: naive CD8+ T cells sorted from blood. The receptors derive from a man younger than 40 in good health.

There are a few counts of this clone. The chain couples TRBV14 to TRBJ2-7; no reliable D call. This CDR3 spans 14 amino acids. V was pared by 0 bases and J by 4 bases, with 10 bases between. Per the germline V gene, CDR1 is SGHDN and CDR2 is FVKESK. Written as DNA, the CDR3 is TGTGCCAGCAGCCAAGACGCCAGGCCGTACGAGCAGTACTTC. Amino acid sequence: CASSQDARPYEQYF.

The CDR3 region is CASTQDDYEQFF. In nucleotides, the CDR3 is TGTGCCAGCACCCAGGACGACTATGAGCAGTTCTTC. The chain has TRBV9 and TRBJ2-1, with D unresolved. V was shortened by 6 bases and J by 8 bases, with 12 bases between the two germline ends. The CDR3 covers 12 residues. In germline, CDR1 is SGDLS, CDR2 YYNGEE.

This clone was detected once. This sequence joins TRBV27 and TRBJ2-7, with 7 bases matching TRBD1. The CDR3 covers 15 residues. V gave up 0 bases and J gave up 6 bases; unmatched junction bases: 8. Germline V gene lookup returns CDR1 MNHEY and CDR2 SMNVEV (reference sequence). CDR3: CASSLSWRTGGEQYF. Written as DNA, the CDR3 is TGTGCCAGCAGTTTATCGTGGAGGACAGGCGGCGAGCAGTACTTC.

This chain connects TRBV28 to TRBJ1-5; D ambiguous. Trimming removed 1 base at V and 0 bases at J, with 13 bases between. The CDR3 has 17 residues. Germline assignment: CDR1 MDHEN and CDR2 SYDVKM. The CDR3 DNA is TGTGCCAGCAGTTTATCGGATGTGGGTTATAGCAATCAGCCCCAGCATTTT. This sequence encodes CASSLSDVGYSNQPQHF.

V usage is TRBV27 and J usage is TRBJ1-1, with 8 bases identical to TRBD1. V gave up 4 bases and J gave up 3 bases; unmatched junction bases: 7. This CDR3 is 15 amino acids long. Germline V gene lookup returns CDR1 MNHEY and CDR2 SMNVEV (reference sequence). CDR3 loop: CASSSQGGFDTEAFF. CDR3 sequence (DNA): TGTGCCAGCAGTTCACAGGGGGGGTTTGACACTGAAGCTTTCTTT.